The 2 T cell receptor beta chains reported below all come from one sample, sequenced in a study of cytomegalovirus exposure and HLA in healthy donors. Vbeta (60) and Jbeta (13) primers were used in the PCR. Only in-frame clones appear in the TCRdb table, and some are missing; sequencing was by immunoSEQ multiplex PCR. Here the sample spans 170,000 or so clones, almost 85% being singletons. The sequenced material came from PBMCs. Receptors originate from a boy between 2 and 10 years old in good health and CMV-seronegative.

This chain joins TRBV28 and TRBJ1-1, with no clear D. CDR3 size: 12 residues. The ends were cut back, 5 bases at V and 1 base at J, with 5 bases in the middle. The V gene's germline CDR1 is MDHEN and CDR2 SYDVKM. The CDR3 sequence is CASSPSNTEAFF. CDR3 nucleotide sequence: TGTGCCAGCAGTCCCTCGAACACTGAAGCTTTCTTT.

This clone appeared a few times. J is TRBJ1-2 and V is TRBV6-1, with 9 bases matching TRBD1. The CDR3 runs 14 residues. V lost 9 bases and J lost 2; bases outside the gene matches: 7. Germline CDR1 is MNHNS and CDR2 is SASEGT. The CDR3 is CASYFGQGNYGYTF. The CDR3 DNA reads as TGTGCCAGTTACTTCGGACAGGGGAACTATGGCTACACCTTC.